Following are 3 T cell receptor beta chains from one sample sequenced in a study of prognosis after radiotherapy for stage I lung cancer. TCR beta CDR3 was amplified from genomic DNA by two-round multiplex PCR. First-round PCR amplification was performed with primers specific to each TRBV and TRBJ gene. TCRdb re-derived calls from the multiplex PCR reads in MiXCR, one entry per CDR3 protein. The sample consists of approximately 28,000 distinct CDR3 sequences, approximately 38% of them appearing once. The sequencing used PBMCs, collected before or after stereotactic body radiation therapy (not recorded which). The source is a donor over 45 with non-small cell lung cancer.

Points on this clonotype: Given a far larger clone just one base away, this is likely a sequencing read error. The chain employs TRBV6-4 and TRBJ2-7; unclear D gene. CDR1 MRHNA and CDR2 SNTAGT come from the germline V gene. The CDR3 is 15 amino acids. CDR3 DNA: TGTGCCAGCAGTTACGTGGCAAAGAGCTCCTACGAGCATTACTTC. This sequence encodes CASSYVAKSSYEHYF.

This clonotype was observed a single time. The junction departs from germline at one end; a sequencing error may be responsible. The chain has TRBV5-1 and TRBJ2-2; either TRBD1 or TRBD2 may supply D (5 bases each). CDR3 length equals 15 residues. Germline values: CDR1 SGHRS, CDR2 YFSETQ. As DNA, the CDR3 is TGCGCCAGCAGCCTCCGGGACGGCGACACCAGGGAGCTGTTTTTT. It yields the protein CASSLRDGDTRELFF.

The table lists this clonotype with many counts. V is TRBV19 and J is TRBJ2-6; no clear D gene. Germline CDR1 LNHDA, CDR2 SQIVND (reference sequence). The CDR3 has 15 residues. Trimming took 2 bases from V and 1 from J, leaving 6 bases between them. The CDR3: CASSISLSGANVLTF. CDR3 in DNA: TGTGCCAGTAGTATATCTCTTTCTGGGGCCAACGTCCTGACTTTC.